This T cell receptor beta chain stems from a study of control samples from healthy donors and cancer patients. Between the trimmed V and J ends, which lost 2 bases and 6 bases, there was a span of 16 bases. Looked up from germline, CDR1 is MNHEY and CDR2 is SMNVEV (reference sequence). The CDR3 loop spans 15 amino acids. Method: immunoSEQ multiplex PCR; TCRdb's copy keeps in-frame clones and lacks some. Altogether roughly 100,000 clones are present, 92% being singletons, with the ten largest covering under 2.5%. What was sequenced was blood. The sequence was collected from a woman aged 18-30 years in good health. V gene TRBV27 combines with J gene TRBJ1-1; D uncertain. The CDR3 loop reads CASSLLADRVPEAFF. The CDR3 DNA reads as TGTGCCAGCAGTTTACTGGCGGATAGGGTTCCTGAAGCTTTCTTT.